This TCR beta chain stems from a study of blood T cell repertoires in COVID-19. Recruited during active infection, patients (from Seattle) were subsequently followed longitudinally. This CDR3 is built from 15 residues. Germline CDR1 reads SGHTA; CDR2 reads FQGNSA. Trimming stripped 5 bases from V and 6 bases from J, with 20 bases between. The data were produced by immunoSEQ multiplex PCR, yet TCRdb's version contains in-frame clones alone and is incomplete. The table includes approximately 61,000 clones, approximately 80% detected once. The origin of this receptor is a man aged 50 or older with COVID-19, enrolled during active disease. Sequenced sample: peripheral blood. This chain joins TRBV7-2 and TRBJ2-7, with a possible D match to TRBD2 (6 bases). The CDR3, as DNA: TGTGCCAGCAGCCCCGGTGCTAGCGTTCGGGCCGAGCAGTACTTC. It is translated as CASSPGASVRAEQYF.